This TCR beta chain was found in a study of identifying expanded T cells in peripheral blood. Measured with immunoSEQ multiplex PCR; TCRdb has only the in-frame clones, and not every one. The sample consists of under 150,000 clones, around four fifths of them appearing once. This CDR3 is built from 13 residues. CDR1 and CDR2 (germline): ENHRY, SYGVKD. The trim removed 8 bases at V and 8 bases at J, leaving 3 bases unmatched. What was sequenced was blood. This TCR derives from a person aged 18 to 70 in good health. The V call is TRBV10-3, the J call TRBJ2-1; TRBD2 agrees at 13 bases. The CDR3 is CAIRLAGGDEQFF. CDR3 DNA: TGTGCCATCCGACTAGCGGGGGGCGATGAGCAGTTCTTC.